This TCR beta chain was captured by sequencing in a study of control samples from healthy donors and cancer patients. The CDR3 sequence is 14 residues long. V lost 0 bases to trimming and J lost 2 bases, with 7 bases between them. From germline, CDR1 is SGDLS and CDR2 YYNGEE. Some clones are missing from TCRdb's copy, which holds only in-frame ones; the method was immunoSEQ multiplex PCR. The table shows some 130,000 clones, with around 96% occurring only once. Sequenced sample: blood. This TCR was recovered from a man aged 25-40 years in good health. The chain combines TRBV9 with TRBJ2-3; unclear D gene. This CDR3 reads CASSVDSLTDTQYF. CDR3 bases: TGTGCCAGCAGCGTAGACAGCCTCACAGATACGCAGTATTTT. The full variable domain, rest sourced from reference TRBV9 and TRBJ2-3, is DSGVTQTPKHLITATGQRVTLRCSPRSGDLSVYWYQQSLDQGLQFLIQYYNGEERAKGNILERFSAQQFPDLHSELNLSSLELGDSALYFCASSVDSLTDTQYFGPGTRLTVL.